The source of this TCR beta chain is a study of T-cell memory formation after mild COVID-19. About the research overall: Each donor largely had its own TCR clusters.

5'RACE primed at constant segments yielded TCR alpha and TCR beta cDNA libraries bearing sample barcodes and UMIs. MiXCR was run by TCRdb on the 5' RACE reads, yielding one entry per CDR3 protein. This table has 220,000 or so distinct CDR3 sequences, 9.5% appearing once. J lost 4 bases, V lost 3 bases, and 11 bases had no gene match. The germline CDR1 and CDR2 sequences are SGHAT and FQNNGV. This CDR3 region has 16 residues. About this clonotype itself: Its target is unknown.

Whole-study results and caveats: The CD4+ clones that contracted clustered mainly within CM and EM, and the CD8+ clones concentrated in EMRA. Contracting clones from day 15 to 85 showed balanced CD4/CD8; later expanders favored CD4+.

The receptor comes from a man aged 18 to 29 who had mild COVID-19 (a few samples of this study predate the infection). Cell type and time point are not known. The V and J genes are TRBV11-2 and TRBJ2-7, with 8 positions matching TRBD1. Sequenced material: PBMCs or a T cell subset sorted from them (not recorded which). Here the CDR3 reads CASSFLRGQGPYEQYF. Here the CDR3 DNA reads TGTGCCAGCAGCTTTCTTCGCGGACAGGGTCCGTACGAGCAGTACTTC.